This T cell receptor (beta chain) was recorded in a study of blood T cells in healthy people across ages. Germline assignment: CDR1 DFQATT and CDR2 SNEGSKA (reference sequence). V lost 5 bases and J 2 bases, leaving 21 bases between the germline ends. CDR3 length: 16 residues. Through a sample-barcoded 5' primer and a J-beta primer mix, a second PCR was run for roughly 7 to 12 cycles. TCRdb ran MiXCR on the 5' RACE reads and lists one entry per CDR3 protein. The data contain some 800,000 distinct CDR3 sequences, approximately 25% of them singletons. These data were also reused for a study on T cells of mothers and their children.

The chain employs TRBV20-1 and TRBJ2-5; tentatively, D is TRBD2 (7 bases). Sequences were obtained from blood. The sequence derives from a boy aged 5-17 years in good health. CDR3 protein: CSADDPGGQWQETQYF. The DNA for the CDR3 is TGCAGTGCTGACGATCCCGGGGGGCAATGGCAAGAGACCCAGTACTTC.